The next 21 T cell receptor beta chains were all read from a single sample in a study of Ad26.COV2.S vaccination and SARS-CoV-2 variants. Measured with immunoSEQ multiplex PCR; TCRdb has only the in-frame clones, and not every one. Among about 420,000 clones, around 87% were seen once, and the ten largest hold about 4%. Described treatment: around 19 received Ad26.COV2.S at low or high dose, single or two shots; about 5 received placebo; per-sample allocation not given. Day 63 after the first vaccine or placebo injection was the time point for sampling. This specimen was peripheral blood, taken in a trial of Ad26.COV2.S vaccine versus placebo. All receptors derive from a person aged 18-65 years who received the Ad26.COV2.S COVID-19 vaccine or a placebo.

CDR3 amino acids: CASVTSSGGETQYF. The CDR3 DNA sequence: TGTGCCAGCGTTACTTCTAGCGGGGGAGAGACCCAGTACTTC. This sequence joins TRBV21-1 and TRBJ2-5; TRBD2 is the table's D call, not checked against the DNA. TRBV21-1 is recorded as a pseudogene. The CDR3 extends over 14 amino acids.

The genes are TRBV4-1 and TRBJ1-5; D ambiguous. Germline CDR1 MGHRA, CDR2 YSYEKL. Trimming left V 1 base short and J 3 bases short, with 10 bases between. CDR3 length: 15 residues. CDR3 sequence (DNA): TGCGCCAGCAGCCAAGGTTTCCAGTCCAATCAGCCCCAGCATTTT. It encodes CASSQGFQSNQPQHF.

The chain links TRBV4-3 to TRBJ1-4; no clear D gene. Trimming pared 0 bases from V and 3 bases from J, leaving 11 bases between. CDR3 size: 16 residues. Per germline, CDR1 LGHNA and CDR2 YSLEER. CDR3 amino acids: CASSQELGTPNEKLFF. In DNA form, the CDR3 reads TGCGCCAGCAGCCAAGAATTGGGCACCCCTAATGAAAAACTGTTTTTT.

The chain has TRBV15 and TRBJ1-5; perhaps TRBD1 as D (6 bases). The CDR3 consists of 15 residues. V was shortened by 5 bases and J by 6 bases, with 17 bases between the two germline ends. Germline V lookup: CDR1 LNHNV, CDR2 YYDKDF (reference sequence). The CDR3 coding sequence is TGTGCCACCAGCCGGGGGAGGGACATCGCTCAGCCCCAGCATTTT. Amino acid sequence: CATSRGRDIAQPQHF.

Here the CDR3 reads CAWLRARWQYF. Written as DNA, the CDR3 is TGTGCCTGGCTCAGGGCCCGCTGGCAGTATTTT. The chain recombines TRBV30 with TRBJ2-3, with D perhaps matching TRBD1 (5 bases). The V gene lost 5 bases and the J gene lost 11 bases, with 14 bases spanning the gap. CDR1 and CDR2 from the germline V gene are GTSNPN and SVGIG (reference sequence). The CDR3 is made up of 11 amino acids.

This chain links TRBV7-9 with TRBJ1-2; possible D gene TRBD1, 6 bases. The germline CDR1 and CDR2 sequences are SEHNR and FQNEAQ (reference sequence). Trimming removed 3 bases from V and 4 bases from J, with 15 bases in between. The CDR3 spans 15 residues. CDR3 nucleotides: TGTGCCAGCAGCTTTGGGATCAGGGGTGGCTATGGCTACACCTTC. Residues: CASSFGIRGGYGYTF.

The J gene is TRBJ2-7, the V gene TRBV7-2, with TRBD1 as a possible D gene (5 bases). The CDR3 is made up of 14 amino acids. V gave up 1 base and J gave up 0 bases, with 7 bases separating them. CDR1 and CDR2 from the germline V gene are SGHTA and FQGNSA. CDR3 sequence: CASSLGQFSYEQYF. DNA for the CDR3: TGTGCCAGCAGCTTAGGACAGTTCTCCTACGAGCAGTACTTC.

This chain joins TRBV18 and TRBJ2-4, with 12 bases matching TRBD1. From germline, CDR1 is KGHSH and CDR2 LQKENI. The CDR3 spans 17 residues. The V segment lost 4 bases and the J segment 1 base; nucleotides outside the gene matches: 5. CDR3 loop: CASSRDRGLGAKNIQYF. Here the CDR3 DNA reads TGTGCCAGCTCACGGGACAGGGGGCTCGGGGCCAAAAACATTCAGTACTTC.

The CDR3 coding sequence is TGTGCCAGCAGCTTAGACTCGGCAGGGGGCGGTGAGCAGTTCTTC. Its protein product is CASSLDSAGGGEQFF. The chain has TRBV11-2 and TRBJ2-1; 8 bases are shared with TRBD1. The CDR3 extends over 15 amino acids. Germline CDR1 SGHAT, CDR2 FQNNGV. The junction had 7 bases not matched to a gene; V was cut back by 0 bases and J by 9 bases.

CDR3 DNA: TGTGCCAGTAGCAATGACAGGAGGAACACTGAAGCTTTCTTT. Protein sequence: CASSNDRRNTEAFF. The rearrangement uses TRBV19 and TRBJ1-1; maybe TRBD1 (6 bases). The CDR3 loop spans 14 amino acids. The germline CDR1 and CDR2 sequences are LNHDA and SQIVND (reference sequence). V was clipped by 6 bases and J by 1 base, with 12 bases between them.

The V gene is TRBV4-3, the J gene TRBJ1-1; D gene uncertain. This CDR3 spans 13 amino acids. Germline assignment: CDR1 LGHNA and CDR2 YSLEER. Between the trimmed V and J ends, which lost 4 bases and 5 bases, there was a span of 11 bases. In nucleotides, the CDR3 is TGCGCCAGCAGCCGAGGGCCGTTAACTGAAGCTTTCTTT. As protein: CASSRGPLTEAFF.

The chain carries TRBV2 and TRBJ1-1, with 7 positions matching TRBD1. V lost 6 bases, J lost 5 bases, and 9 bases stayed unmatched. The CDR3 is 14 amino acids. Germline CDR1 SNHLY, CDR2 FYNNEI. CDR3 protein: CASSAGTVGTEAFF. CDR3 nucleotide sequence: TGTGCCAGCAGCGCTGGGACAGTAGGAACTGAAGCTTTCTTT.

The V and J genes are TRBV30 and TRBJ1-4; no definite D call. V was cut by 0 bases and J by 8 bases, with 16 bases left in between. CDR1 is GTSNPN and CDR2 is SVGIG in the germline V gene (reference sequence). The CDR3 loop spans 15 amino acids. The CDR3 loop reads CAWSVLSGPGEKLFF. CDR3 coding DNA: TGTGCCTGGAGTGTACTATCCGGCCCGGGGGAAAAACTGTTTTTT.

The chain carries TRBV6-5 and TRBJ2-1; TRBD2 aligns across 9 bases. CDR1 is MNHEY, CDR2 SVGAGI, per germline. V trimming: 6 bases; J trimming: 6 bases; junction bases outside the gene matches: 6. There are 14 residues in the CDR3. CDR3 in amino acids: CASRSGGRANEQFF. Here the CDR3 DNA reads TGTGCCAGCAGGAGCGGGGGGCGGGCCAATGAGCAGTTCTTC.

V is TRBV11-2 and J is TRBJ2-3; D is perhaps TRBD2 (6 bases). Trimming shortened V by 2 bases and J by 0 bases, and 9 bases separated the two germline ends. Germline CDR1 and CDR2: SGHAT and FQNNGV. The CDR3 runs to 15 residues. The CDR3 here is CASSLLEGSTDTQYF. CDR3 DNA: TGTGCCAGCAGCTTATTGGAGGGGAGCACAGATACGCAGTATTTT.

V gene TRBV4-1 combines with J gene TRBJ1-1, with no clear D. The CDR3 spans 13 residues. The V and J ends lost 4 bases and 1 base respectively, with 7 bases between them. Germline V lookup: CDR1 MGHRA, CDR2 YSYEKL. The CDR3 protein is CASSLPWNTEAFF. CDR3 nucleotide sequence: TGCGCCAGCAGCCTTCCTTGGAACACTGAAGCTTTCTTT.

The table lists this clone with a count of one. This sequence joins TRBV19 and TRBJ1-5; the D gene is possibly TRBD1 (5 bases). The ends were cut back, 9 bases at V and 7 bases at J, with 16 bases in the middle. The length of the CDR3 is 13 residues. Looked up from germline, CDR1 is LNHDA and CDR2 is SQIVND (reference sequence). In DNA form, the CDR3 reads TGTGCCAGCGGGGTGGGGGGGAACCAGCCCCAGCATTTT. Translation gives CASGVGGNQPQHF. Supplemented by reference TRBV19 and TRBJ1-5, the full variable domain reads DGGITQSPKYLFRKEGQNVTLSCEQNLNHDAMYWYRQDPGQGLRLIYYSQIVNDFQKGDIAEGYSVSREKKESFPLTVTSAQKNPTAFYLCASGVGGNQPQHFGDGTRLSIL.

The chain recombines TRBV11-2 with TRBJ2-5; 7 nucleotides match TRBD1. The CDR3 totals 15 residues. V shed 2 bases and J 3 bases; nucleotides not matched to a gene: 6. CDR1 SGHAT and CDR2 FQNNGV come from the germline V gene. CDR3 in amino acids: CASSLQGQIEETQYF. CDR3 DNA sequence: TGTGCCAGCAGCTTACAGGGACAGATCGAAGAGACCCAGTACTTC.

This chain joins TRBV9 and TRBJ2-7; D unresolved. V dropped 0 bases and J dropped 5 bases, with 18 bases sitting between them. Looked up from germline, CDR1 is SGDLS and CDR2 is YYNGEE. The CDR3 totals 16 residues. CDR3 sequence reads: CASSVARADPDDEQYF. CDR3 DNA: TGTGCCAGCAGCGTAGCTAGGGCAGACCCTGATGACGAGCAGTACTTC. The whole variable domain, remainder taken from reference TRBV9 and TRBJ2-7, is DSGVTQTPKHLITATGQRVTLRCSPRSGDLSVYWYQQSLDQGLQFLIQYYNGEERAKGNILERFSAQQFPDLHSELNLSSLELGDSALYFCASSVARADPDDEQYFGPGTRLTVT.

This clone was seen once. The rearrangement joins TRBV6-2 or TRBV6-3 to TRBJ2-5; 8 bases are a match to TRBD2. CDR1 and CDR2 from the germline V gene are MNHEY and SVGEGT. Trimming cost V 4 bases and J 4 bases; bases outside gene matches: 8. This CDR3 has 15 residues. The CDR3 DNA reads TGTGCCAGCAGTTCTCGGGGGGGGCCGGGAGAGACCCAGTACTTC. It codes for CASSSRGGPGETQYF.

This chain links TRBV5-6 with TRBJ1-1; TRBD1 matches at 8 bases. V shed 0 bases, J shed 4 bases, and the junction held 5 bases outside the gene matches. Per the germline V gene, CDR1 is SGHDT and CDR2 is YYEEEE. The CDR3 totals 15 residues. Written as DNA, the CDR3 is TGTGCCAGCAGCTTGGATGGAACAGGGGGCACTGAAGCTTTCTTT. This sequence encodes CASSLDGTGGTEAFF.